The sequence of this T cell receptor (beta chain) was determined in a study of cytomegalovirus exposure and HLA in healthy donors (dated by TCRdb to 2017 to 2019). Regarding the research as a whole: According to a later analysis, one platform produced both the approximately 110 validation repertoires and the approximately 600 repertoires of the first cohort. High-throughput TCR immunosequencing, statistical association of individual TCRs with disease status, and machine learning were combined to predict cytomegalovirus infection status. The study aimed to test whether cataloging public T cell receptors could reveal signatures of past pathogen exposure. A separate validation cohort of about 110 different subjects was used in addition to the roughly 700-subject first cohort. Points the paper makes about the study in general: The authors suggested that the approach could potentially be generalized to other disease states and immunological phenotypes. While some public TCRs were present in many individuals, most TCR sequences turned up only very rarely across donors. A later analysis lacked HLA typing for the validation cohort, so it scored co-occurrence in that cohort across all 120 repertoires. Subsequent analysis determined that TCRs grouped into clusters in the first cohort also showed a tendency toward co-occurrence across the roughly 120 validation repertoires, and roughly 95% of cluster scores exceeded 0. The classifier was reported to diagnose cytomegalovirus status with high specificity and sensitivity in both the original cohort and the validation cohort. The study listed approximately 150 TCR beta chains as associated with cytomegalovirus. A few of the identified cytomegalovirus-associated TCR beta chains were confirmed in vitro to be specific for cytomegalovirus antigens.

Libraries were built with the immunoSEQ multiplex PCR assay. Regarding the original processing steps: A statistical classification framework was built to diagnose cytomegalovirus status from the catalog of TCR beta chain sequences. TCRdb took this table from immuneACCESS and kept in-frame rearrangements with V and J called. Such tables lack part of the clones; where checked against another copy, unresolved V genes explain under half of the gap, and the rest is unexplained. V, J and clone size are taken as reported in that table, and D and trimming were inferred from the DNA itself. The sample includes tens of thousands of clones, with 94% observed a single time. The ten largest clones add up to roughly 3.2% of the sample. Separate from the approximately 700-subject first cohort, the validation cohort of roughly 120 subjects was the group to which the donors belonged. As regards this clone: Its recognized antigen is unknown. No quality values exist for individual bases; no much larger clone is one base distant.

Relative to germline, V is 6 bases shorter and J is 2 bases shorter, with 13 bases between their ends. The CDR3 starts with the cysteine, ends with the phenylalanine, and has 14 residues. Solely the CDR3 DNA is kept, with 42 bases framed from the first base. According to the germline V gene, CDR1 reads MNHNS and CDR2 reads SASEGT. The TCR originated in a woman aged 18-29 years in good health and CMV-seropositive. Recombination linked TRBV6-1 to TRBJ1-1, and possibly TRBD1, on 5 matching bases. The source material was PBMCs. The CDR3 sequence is CASRAGPYNTEAFF. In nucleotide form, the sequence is TGTGCCAGCAGGGCGGGGCCCTACAACACTGAAGCTTTCTTT.